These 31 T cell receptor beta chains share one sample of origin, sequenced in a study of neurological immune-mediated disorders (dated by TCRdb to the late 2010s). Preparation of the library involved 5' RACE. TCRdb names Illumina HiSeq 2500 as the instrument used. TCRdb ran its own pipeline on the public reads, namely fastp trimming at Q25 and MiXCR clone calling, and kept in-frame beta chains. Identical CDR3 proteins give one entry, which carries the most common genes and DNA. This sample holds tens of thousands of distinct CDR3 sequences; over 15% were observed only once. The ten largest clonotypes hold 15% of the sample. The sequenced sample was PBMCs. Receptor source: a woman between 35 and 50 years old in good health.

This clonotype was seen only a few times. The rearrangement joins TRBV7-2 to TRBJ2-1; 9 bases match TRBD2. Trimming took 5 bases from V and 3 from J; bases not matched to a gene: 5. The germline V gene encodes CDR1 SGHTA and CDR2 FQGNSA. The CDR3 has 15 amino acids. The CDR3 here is CASSTAGGHYNEQFF. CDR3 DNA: TGTGCCAGCAGCACTGCGGGAGGGCACTACAATGAGCAGTTCTTC. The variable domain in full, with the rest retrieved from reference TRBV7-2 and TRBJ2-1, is GAGVSQSPSNKVTEKGKDVELRCDPISGHTALYWYRQSLGQGLEFLIYFQGNSAPDKSGLPSDRFSAERTGGSVSTLTIQRTQQEDSAVYLCASSTAGGHYNEQFFGPGTRLTVL.

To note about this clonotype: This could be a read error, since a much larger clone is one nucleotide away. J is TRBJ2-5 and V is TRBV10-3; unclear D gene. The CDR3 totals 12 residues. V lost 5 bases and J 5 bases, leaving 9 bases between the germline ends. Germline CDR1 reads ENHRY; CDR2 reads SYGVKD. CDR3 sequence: CAISSGTETQYF. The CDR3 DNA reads TGTGCCATCAGTTCGGGTACGGAGACCCAGTACTTC.

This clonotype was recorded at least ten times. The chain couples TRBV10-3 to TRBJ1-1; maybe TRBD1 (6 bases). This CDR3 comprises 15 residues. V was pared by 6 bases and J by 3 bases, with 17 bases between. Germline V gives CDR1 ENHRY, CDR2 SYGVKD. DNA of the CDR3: TGTGCCATCAGGGAGACGGGGGGGCGCGACACTGAAGCTTTCTTT. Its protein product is CAIRETGGRDTEAFF.

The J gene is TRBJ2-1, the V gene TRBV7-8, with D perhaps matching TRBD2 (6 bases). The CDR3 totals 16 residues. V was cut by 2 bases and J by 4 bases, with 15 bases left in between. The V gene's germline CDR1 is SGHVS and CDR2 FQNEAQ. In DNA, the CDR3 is TGTGCCAGCAGCTTATTGTGGAGGGGCGGATACAATGAGCAGTTCTTC. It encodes CASSLLWRGGYNEQFF.

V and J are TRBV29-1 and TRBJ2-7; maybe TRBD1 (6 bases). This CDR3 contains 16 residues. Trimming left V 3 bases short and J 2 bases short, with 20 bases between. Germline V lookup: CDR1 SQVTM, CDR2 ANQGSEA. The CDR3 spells CSVEYGDTGDTYEQYF. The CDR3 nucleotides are TGCAGCGTTGAGTATGGGGACACGGGTGATACCTACGAGCAGTACTTC.

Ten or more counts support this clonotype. The CDR3 loop is CSASARQIGTDTQYF. CDR3 sequence (DNA): TGCAGTGCTAGTGCTAGACAAATTGGGACAGATACGCAGTATTTT. The V gene is TRBV20-1, the J gene TRBJ2-3, with D unresolved. The V end lost 3 bases, the J end lost 3 bases, and 16 bases lay between the germline ends. The V gene's germline CDR1 is DFQATT and CDR2 SNEGSKA (reference sequence). This CDR3 has 15 amino acids.

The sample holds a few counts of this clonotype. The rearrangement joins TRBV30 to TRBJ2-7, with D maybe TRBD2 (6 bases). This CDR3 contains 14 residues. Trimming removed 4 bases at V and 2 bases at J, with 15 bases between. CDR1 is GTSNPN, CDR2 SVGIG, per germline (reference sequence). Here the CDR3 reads CAWTVKGGAYEQYF. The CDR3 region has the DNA TGTGCCTGGACTGTTAAAGGCGGGGCCTACGAGCAGTACTTC. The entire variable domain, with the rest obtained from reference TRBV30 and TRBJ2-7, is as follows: SQTIHQWPATLVQPVGSPLSLECTVEGTSNPNLYWYRQAAGRGLQLLFYSVGIGQISSEVPQNLSASRPQDRQFILSSKKLLLSDSGFYLCAWTVKGGAYEQYFGPGTRLTVT.

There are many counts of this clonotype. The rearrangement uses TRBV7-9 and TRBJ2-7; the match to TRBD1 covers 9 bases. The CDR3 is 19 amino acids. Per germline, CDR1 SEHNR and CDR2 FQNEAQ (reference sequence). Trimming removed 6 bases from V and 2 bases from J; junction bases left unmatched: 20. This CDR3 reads CASRPVGGTGLRRTYEQYF. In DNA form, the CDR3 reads TGTGCCAGCAGACCGGTAGGTGGGACAGGGCTTAGGAGAACCTACGAGCAGTACTTC.

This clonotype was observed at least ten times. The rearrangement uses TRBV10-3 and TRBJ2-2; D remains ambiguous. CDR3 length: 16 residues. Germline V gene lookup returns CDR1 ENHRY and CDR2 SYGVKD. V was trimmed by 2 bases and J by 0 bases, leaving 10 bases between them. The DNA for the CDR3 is TGTGCCATCAGTGAGCGTGCAGGAGCGAACACCGGGGAGCTGTTTTTT. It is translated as CAISERAGANTGELFF.

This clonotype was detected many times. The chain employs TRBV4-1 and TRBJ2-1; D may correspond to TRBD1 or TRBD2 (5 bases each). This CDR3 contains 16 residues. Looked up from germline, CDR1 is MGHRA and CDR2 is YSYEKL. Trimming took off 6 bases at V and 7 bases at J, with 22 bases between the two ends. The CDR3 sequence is CASRPQAGPWGNEQFF. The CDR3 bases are TGCGCCAGCAGGCCACAGGCAGGACCATGGGGGAATGAGCAGTTCTTC.

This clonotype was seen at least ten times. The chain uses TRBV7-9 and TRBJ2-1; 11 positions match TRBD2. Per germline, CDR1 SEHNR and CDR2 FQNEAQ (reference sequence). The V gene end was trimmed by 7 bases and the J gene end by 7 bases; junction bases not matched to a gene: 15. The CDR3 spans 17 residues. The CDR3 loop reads CASKALAGVTKENEQFF. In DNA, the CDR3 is TGTGCCAGCAAGGCACTAGCGGGGGTGACAAAGGAAAATGAGCAGTTCTTC.

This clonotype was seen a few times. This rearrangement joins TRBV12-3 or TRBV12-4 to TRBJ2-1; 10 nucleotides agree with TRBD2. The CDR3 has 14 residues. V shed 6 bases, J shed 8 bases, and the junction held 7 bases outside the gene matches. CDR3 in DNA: TGTGCCAGCAGCCGGAGCGGGGGGGCCTATGAGCAGTTCTTC. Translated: CASSRSGGAYEQFF.

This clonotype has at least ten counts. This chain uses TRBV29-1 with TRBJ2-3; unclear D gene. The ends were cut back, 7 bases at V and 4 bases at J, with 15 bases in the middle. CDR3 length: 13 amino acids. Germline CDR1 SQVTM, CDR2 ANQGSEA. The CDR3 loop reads CSADRVVADTQYF. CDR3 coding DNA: TGCAGCGCGGATAGGGTCGTGGCAGATACGCAGTATTTT.

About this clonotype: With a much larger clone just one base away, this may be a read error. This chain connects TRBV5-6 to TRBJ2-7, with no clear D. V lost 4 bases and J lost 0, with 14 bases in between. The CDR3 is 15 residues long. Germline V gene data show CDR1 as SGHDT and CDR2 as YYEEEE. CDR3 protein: CASSKNVVASYEQYF. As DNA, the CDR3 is TGTGCCAGCAGCAAAAACGTGGTGGCCTCCTACGAGCAGTACTTC.

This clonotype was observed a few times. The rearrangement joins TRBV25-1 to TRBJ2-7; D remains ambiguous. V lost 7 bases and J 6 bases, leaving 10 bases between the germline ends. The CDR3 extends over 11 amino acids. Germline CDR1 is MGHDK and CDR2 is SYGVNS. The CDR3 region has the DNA TGTGCCAGCAAAATGGTAGGCGAGCAGTACTTC. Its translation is CASKMVGEQYF.

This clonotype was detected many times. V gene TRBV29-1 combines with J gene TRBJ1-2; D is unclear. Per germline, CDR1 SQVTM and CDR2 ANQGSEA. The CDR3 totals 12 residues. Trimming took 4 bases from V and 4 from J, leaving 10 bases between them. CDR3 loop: CSVVRAVYGYTF. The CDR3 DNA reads TGCAGCGTTGTAAGGGCAGTCTATGGCTACACCTTC.

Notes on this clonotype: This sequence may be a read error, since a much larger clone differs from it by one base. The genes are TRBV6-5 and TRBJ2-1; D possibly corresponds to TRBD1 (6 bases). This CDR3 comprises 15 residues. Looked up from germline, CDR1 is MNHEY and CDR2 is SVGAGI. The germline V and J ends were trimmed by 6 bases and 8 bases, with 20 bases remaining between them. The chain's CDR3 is CASSSQLGDKDEQFF. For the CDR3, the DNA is TGTGCCAGCAGCAGCCAGCTGGGGGACAAGGATGAGCAGTTCTTC.

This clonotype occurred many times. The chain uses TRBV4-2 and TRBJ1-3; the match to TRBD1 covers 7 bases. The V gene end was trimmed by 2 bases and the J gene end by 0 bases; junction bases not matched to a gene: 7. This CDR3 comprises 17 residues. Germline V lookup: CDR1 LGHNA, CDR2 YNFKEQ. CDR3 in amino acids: CASSQFNRGSSGNTIYF. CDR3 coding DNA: TGTGCCAGCAGCCAATTTAACAGGGGTAGCTCTGGAAACACCATATATTTT.

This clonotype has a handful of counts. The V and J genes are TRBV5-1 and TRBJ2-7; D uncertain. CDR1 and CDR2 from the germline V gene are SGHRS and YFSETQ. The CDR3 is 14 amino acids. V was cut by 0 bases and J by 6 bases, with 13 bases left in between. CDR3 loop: CASSLGQSFAEQYF. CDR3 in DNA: TGCGCCAGCAGCTTGGGACAAAGCTTCGCCGAGCAGTACTTC.

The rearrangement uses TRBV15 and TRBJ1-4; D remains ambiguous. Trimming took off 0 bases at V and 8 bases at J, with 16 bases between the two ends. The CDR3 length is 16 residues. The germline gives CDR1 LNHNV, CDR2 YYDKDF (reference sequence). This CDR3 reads CATSREWARTREKLFF. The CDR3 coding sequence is TGTGCCACCAGCAGAGAGTGGGCCCGAACGCGGGAAAAACTGTTTTTT.

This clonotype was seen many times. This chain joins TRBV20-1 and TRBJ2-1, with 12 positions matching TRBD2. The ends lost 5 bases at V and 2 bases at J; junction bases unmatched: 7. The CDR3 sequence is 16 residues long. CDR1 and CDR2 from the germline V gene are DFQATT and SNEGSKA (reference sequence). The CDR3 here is CSAGPRLAGAYNEQFF. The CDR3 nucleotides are TGCAGTGCTGGGCCCCGACTAGCGGGGGCCTACAATGAGCAGTTCTTC.

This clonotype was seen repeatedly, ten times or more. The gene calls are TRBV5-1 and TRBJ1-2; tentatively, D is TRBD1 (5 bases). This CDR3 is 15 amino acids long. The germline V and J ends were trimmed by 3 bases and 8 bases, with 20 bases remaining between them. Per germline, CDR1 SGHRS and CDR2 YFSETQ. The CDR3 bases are TGCGCCAGCAGCTCGGACCCCACATCAGAGGGGGGCTACACCTTC. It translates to CASSSDPTSEGGYTF.

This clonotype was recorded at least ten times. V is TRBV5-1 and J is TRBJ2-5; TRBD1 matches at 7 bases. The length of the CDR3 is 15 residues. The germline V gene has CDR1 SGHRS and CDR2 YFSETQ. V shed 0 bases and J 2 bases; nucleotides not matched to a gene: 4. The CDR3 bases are TGCGCCAGCAGCTTGGCGGGGACAGAACAAGAGACCCAGTACTTC. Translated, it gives CASSLAGTEQETQYF.

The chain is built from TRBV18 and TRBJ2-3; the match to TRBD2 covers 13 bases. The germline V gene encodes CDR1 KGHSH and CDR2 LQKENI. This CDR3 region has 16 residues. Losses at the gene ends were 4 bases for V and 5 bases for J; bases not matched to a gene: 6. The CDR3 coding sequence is TGTGCCAGCTCACGGGGACTAGCGGGGAGGAAAGATACGCAGTATTTT. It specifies CASSRGLAGRKDTQYF.

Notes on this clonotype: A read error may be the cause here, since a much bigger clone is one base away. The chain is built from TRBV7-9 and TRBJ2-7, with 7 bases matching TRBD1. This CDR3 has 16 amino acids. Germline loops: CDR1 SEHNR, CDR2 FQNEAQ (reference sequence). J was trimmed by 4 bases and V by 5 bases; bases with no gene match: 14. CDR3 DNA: TGTGCCAGCAGCCCACCTTTGGGGGACAGTATTTACGAGCAGTACTTC. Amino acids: CASSPPLGDSIYEQYF. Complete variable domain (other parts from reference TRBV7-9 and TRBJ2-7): DTGVSQNPRHKITKRGQNVTFRCDPISEHNRLYWYRQTLGQGPEFLTYFQNEAQLEKSRLLSDRFSAERPKGSFSTLEIQRTEQGDSAMYLCASSPPLGDSIYEQYFGPGTRLTVT.

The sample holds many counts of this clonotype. Here the CDR3 reads CASSKSSGVLDTGELFF. The CDR3 DNA is TGCGCCAGCAGCAAAAGTTCAGGGGTACTCGACACCGGGGAGCTGTTTTTT. The rearrangement links TRBV4-1 to TRBJ2-2, with TRBD1 as a possible D gene (6 bases). Germline V gene sequence: CDR1 MGHRA, CDR2 YSYEKL. The CDR3 is 17 residues long. V lost 5 bases to trimming and J lost 3 bases, with 19 bases between them.

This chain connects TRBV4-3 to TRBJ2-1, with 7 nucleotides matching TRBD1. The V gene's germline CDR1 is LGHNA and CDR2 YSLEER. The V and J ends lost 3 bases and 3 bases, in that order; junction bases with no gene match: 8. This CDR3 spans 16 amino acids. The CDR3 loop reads CASSHVEGALYNEQFF. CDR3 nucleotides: TGCGCCAGCAGCCACGTAGAGGGGGCCCTCTACAATGAGCAGTTCTTC.

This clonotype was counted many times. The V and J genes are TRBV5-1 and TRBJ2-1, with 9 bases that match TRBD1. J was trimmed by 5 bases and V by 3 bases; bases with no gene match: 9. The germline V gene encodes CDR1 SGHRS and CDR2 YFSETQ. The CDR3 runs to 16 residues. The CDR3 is CASSSGQGMTHNEQFF. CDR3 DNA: TGCGCCAGCAGCTCTGGACAGGGGATGACTCACAATGAGCAGTTCTTC.

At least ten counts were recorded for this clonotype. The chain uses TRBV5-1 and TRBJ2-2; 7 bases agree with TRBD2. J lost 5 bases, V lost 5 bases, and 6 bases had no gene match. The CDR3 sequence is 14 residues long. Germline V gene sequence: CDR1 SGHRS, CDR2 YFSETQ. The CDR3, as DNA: TGCGCCAGCAGATGGCAGGGAGGGACCGGGGAGCTGTTTTTT. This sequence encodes CASRWQGGTGELFF.

The CDR3 DNA reads as TGTGCCAGCAGCCCTAGGACGCGAAACAAAGCGGGACCGACCTACGAGCAGTACTTC. Encoded protein: CASSPRTRNKAGPTYEQYF. The rearrangement links TRBV6-2 or TRBV6-3 to TRBJ2-7; 7 positions match TRBD2. J was trimmed by 2 bases and V by 6 bases; bases with no gene match: 22. The CDR3 loop spans 19 amino acids. CDR1 is MNHEY and CDR2 is SVGEGT in the germline V gene.

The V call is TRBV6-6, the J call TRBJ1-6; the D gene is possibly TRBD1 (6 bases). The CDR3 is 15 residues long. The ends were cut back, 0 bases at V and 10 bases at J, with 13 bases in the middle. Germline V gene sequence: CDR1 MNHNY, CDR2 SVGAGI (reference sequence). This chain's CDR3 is CASSYSTRGESPLHF. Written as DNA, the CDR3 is TGTGCCAGCAGTTACTCGACCAGGGGTGAGTCACCCCTCCACTTT.